The entry below describes one TCR beta chain. This clonotype was seen a few times. Its antigen remains undetermined. Nothing much larger sits one base from this clone, and base qualities are not available. This sample was taken from a study of T cells in Graves' hyperthyroidism and ophthalmopathy (dated by TCRdb to between 2018 and 2021). Background on the whole study: Peripheral blood samples were taken at the time of initial diagnosis, prior to any treatment. To identify distinguishing TCR V-J signatures, a discovery cohort of 100 patients was used, comprising under 45 with Graves' ophthalmopathy and some 60 with stable Graves' hyperthyroidism. An independent validation cohort of fewer than 20 hyperthyroidism patients and more than 15 patients who later progressed to ophthalmopathy tested prospective prediction of ophthalmopathy. The approximately 90 discovery patients were randomly split 7:3 into training and test sets. In addition, the study compared T-cell repertoires in thyroid tissue and in blood from roughly six Graves' hyperthyroidism patients. After sampling, hyperthyroidism patients received methimazole starting at 30 mg daily, and ophthalmopathy patients received high-dose intravenous methylprednisolone. The paper reports TCR Vbeta CDR3 sequencing of roughly 140 peripheral blood samples: approximately 43 ophthalmopathy, roughly 74 hyperthyroidism and approximately 17 progressor patients. Study-wide conclusions, independent of this receptor: In cross-validation, a model built on a 13 V-J signature told ophthalmopathy apart from stable hyperthyroidism with 87.88% sensitivity and roughly 81% specificity, and in testing the same model reached 80%/75%. Most expanded thyroid clonotypes (frequency above 0.001) were also found in blood, which suggests that blood repertoires may mirror thyroid immune responses. In validation, the model predicted progression to ophthalmopathy a median of roughly 6.2 months before onset, with approximately 71% sensitivity and roughly 77% specificity. No statistical method was used to set the sample size in advance, and investigators knew the group allocation.

V loses 5 bases of germline sequence and J loses 3 bases, and the interval between the two ends is 11 bases. From a lookup of the germline V gene, CDR1 and CDR2 are SGHRS and YFSETQ. Counted from cysteine to phenylalanine, this CDR3 has 14 amino acids. The entry retains the CDR3 DNA only, 42 bases that are in frame from base 1. A patient counted as having stable Graves' hyperthyroidism if no progression to ophthalmopathy occurred over 18 months of follow-up. Hyperthyroidism patients were aged 18 to 65 years and newly diagnosed, with disease duration of less than 2 months. Any patient with an uncontrolled infection, another autoimmune disease, pregnancy or lactation was excluded. Clinical symptoms, serum thyroxine and TRAb, thyroid ultrasound, and orbital computed tomography formed the basis for the diagnoses. Ficoll-Paque density gradient centrifugation was used to isolate PBMCs from under 11 ml of fresh peripheral blood. Total RNA was extracted using Trizol reagent, and RNA quality was assessed on an Agilent 2100 Bioanalyzer.

The TCR beta CDR3 regions were amplified from RNA transcripts. A first-round RT-PCR of the TCR CDR3 used the HTBI primer set with the Qiagen OneStep RT-PCR kit. A second multiplex PCR round built the libraries, followed by size selection and purification. Libraries were sequenced paired-end with 100 bp reads on an Illumina HiSeq2000. On the study's bioinformatics: Raw data were processed with SOAPnuke, discarding reads with adapters, uncalled bases, mean Phred below 15, or no exact constant-primer or identifier match. COPE v1.2.5 was used to merge the high-quality paired reads, and each unique nucleotide sequence was defined as a clonotype. Clonotypes were aligned to IMGT TRBV, TRBD and TRBJ reference segments using MiTCR v1.1. The analysis was restricted to V-J combinations with a frequency above 0.0001, which together covered approximately 99% of the repertoires. The TCS score was defined as the ratio of F50 (clonal expansion) to E x V (chaos), calculated using BLOSUM62-based TCRdist between CDR3 peptides within each V-J. Welch's t-statistics and random forest reduced roughly 530 V-J features to about 13, which were used in a naive Bayes classifier (R e1071). The public reads were run again by TCRdb, first through fastp at Q25 and then through MiXCR, and only productive beta chains were kept. Entries that share a CDR3 protein sequence are merged under the most common genes and DNA. In this record, the V and J calls reflect TCRdb's handling and not the investigators' own analysis. The table for this sample lists approximately 590,000 distinct CDR3 sequences; more than 15% of them were counted only once. Around 7.8% of the sample is in the top ten clones.

The sequence links TRBV5-1 to TRBJ1-4, with TRBD1 tentatively as D gene (6 bases match). This receptor was taken from a woman under 40 with Graves' hyperthyroidism. Specimen: blood. The CDR3 region has the sequence CASREGGANEKLFF. The sequenced DNA: TGCGCCAGCAGAGAGGGGGGGGCTAATGAAAAACTGTTTTTT.